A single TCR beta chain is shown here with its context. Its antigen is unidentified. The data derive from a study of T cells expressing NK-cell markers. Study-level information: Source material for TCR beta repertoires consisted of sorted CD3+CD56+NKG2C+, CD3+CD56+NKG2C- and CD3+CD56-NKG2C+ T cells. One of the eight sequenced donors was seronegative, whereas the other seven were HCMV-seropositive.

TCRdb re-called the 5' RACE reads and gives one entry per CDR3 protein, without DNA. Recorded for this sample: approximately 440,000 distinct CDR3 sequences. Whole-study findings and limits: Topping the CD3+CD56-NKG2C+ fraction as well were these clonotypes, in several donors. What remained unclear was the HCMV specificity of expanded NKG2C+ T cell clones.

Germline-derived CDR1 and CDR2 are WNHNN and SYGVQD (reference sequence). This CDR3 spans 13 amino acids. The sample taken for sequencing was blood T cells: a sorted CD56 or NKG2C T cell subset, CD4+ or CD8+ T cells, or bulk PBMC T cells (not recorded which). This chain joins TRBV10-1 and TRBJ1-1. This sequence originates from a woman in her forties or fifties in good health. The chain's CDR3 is CASSESMGTEAFF.